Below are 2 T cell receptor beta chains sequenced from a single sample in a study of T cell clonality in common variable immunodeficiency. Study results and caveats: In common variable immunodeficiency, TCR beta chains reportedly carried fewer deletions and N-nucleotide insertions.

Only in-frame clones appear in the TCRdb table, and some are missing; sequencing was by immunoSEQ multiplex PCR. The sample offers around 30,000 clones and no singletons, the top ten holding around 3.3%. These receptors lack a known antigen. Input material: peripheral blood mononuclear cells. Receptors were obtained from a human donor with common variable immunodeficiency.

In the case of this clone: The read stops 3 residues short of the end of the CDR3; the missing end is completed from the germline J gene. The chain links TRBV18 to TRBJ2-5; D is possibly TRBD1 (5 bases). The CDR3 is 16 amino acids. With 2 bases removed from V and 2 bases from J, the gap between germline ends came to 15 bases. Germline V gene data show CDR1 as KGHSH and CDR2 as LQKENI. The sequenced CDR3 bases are TGTGCCAGCTCACCAGTGGCAGGGCTTTGGCAAGAGACC. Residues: CASSPVAGLWQET. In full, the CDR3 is CASSPVAGLWQETQYF.

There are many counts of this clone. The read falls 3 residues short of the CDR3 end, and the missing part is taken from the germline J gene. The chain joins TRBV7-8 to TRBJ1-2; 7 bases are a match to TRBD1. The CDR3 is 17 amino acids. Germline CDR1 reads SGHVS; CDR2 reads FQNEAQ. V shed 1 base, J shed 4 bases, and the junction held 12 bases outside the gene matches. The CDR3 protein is CASSLVVRGNPGYGYTF. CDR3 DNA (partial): TGTGCCAGCAGCTTAGTTGTCAGGGGGAACCCAGGCTATGGC.